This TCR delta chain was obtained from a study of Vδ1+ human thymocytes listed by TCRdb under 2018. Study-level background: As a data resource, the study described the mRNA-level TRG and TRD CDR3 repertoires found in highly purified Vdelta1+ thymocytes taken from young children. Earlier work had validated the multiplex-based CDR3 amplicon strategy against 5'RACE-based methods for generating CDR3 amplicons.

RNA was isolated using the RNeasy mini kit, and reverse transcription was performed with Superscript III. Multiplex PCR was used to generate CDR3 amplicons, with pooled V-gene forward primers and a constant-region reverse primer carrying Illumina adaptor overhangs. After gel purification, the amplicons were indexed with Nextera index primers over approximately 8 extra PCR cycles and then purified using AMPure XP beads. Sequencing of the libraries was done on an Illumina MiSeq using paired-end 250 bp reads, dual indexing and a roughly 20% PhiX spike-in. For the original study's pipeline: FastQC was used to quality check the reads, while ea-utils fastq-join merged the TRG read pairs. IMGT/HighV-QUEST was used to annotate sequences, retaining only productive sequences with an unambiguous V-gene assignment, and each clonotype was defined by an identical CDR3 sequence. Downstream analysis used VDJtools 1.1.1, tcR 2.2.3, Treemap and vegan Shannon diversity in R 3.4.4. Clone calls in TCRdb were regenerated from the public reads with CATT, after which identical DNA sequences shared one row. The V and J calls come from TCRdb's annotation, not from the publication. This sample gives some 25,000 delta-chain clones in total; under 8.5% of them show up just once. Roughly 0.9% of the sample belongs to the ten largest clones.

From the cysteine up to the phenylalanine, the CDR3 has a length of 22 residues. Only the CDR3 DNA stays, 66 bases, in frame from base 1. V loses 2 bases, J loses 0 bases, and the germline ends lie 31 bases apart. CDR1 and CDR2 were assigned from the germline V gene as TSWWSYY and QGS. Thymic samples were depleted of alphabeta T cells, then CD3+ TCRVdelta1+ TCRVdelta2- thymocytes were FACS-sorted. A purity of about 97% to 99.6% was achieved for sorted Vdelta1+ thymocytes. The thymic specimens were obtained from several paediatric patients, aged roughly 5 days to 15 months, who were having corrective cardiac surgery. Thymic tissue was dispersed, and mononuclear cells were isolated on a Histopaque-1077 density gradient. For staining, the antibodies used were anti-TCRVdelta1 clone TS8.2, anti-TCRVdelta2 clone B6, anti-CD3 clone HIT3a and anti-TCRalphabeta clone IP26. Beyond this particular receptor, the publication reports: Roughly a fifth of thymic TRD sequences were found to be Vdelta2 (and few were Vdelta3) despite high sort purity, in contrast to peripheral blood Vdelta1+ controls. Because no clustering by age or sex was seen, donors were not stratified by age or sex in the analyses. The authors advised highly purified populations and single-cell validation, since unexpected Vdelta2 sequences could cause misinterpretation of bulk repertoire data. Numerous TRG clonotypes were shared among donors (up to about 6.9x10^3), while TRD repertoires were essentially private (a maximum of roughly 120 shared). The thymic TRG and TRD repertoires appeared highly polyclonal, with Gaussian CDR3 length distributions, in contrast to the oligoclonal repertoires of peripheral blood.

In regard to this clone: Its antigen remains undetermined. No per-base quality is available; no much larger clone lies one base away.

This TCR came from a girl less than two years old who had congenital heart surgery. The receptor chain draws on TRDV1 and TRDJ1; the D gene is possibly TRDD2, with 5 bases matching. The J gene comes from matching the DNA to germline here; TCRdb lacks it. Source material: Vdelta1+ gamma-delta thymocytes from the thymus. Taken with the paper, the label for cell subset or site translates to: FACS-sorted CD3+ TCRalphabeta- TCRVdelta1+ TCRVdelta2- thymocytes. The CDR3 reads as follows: CALGEIPRSVYLRILNTDKLIF. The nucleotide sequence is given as TGTGCTCTTGGGGAAATCCCAAGGTCGGTCTACTTACGGATCCTAAACACCGATAAACTCATCTTT.